This TCR beta chain stems from a study of Ad26.COV2.S vaccination and SARS-CoV-2 variants. Study-wide context: Once, or twice with 56 days between doses, Ad26.COV2.S was given intramuscularly.

Treatment defined: around 19 received Ad26.COV2.S at low or high dose, single or two shots; 5 received placebo; per-sample allocation not given. Day 63 following the first vaccine or placebo injection was when the samples were taken. Donation was by an adult aged 18-55 years who was in Boston. Assay used: immunoSEQ multiplex PCR; TCRdb lists only in-frame clones, some missing. Altogether some 300,000 clones are present, approximately 86% being singletons, with the ten largest covering 1.5% to 2%. The junction had 14 bases not matched to a gene; V was cut back by 5 bases and J by 5 bases. Germline CDR1 is LGHDT and CDR2 is YNNKEL (reference sequence). CDR3 length: 19 residues.

The sample here was peripheral blood, taken in a trial of Ad26.COV2.S vaccine versus placebo. The chain combines TRBV3-1 (or the pseudogene TRBV3-2) with TRBJ2-5; 16 bases line up with TRBD2. The sequence was obtained from a person between 18 and 65 years old who received the Ad26.COV2.S COVID-19 vaccine or a placebo. CDR3 sequence (DNA): TGTGCCAGCAGCAACACCGGGACTAGCGGGGGGGTACGCCTGGAGACCCAGTACTTC. Protein: CASSNTGTSGGVRLETQYF.